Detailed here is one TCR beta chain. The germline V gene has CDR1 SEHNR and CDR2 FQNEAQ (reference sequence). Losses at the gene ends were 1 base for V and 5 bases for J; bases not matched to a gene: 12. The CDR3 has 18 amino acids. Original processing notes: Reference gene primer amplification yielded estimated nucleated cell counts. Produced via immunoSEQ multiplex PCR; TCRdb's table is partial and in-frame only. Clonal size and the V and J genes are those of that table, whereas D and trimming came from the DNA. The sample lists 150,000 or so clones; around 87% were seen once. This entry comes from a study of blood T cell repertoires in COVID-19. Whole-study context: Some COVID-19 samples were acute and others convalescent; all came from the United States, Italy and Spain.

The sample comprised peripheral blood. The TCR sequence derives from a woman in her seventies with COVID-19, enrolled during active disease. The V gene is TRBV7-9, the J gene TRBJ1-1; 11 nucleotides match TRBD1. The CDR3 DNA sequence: TGTGCCAGCAGCTTAGTATTAGGACAGGGGGCGTTAATTACTGAAGCTTTCTTT. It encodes CASSLVLGQGALITEAFF.